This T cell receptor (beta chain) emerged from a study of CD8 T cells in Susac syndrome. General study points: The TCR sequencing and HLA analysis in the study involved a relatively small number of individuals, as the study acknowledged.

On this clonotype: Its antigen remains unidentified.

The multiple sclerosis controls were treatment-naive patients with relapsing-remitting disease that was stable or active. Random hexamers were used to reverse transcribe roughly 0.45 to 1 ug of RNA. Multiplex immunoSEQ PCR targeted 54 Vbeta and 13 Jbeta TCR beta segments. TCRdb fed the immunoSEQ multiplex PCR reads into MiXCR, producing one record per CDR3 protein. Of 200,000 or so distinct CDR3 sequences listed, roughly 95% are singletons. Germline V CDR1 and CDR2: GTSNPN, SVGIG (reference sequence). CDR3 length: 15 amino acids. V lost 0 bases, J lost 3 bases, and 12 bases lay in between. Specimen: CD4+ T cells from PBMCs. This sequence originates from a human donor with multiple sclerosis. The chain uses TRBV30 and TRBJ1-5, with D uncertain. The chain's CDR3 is CAWSVRTGVNQPQHF. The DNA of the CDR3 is TGTGCCTGGAGTGTACGGACTGGGGTCAATCAGCCCCAGCATTTT.